These T cell receptor beta chains were read from a single sample in a study of OX40 agonist ivuxolimab in advanced cancers. Assay: immunoSEQ multiplex PCR; the TCRdb copy retains only in-frame clones and omits some. The sample includes tens of thousands of clones, 90% to 95% of them seen just once. Here the sequenced sample was CD4+ or CD8+ T cells sorted from blood, taken in a trial of the OX40 agonist ivuxolimab. The receptors here all came from an adult with an advanced solid tumor such as melanoma, head and neck, liver or kidney cancer. Both conserved end residues are part of each CDR3. A D gene is named only where the DNA matches it firmly. Clone sizes are given selectively: once, few, many, or a class where the clone is expanded.

CDR3aa: CASSLGGGRRDEQFF
CDR3nt: TGTGCCAGCAGCCTTGGGGGGGGGCGCCGGGATGAGCAGTTCTTC
abundance: .
d_gene: .
v_gene: TRBV2
j_gene: TRBJ2-1

CDR3aa: CASSAATGVNQPQHF
CDR3nt: TGTGCCAGCAGCGCCGCGACAGGTGTTAATCAGCCCCAGCATTTT
abundance: .
d_gene: .
v_gene: TRBV2
j_gene: TRBJ1-5

CDR3aa: CASSFSTSNSPLHF
CDR3nt: TGTGCCAGCAGCTTTAGCACTTCAAATTCACCCCTCCACTTT
abundance: .
d_gene: .
v_gene: TRBV7-9
j_gene: TRBJ1-6

CDR3aa: CASSLGDAGYTF
CDR3nt: TGTGCCAGCAGCTTAGGGGACGCTGGCTACACCTTC
abundance: .
d_gene: .
v_gene: TRBV11-2
j_gene: TRBJ1-2

CDR3aa: CASSQNRGGETQYF
CDR3nt: TGCGCCAGCAGCCAAAACAGGGGTGGGGAGACCCAGTACTTC
abundance: .
d_gene: TRBD1
v_gene: TRBV4-1
j_gene: TRBJ2-5

CDR3aa: CASSEAGVTSGIGSTDTQYF
CDR3nt: TGCGCCAGCAGTGAGGCCGGAGTGACTAGCGGGATTGGGTCCACAGATACGCAGTATTTT
abundance: .
d_gene: TRBD2
v_gene: TRBV10-1
j_gene: TRBJ2-3

CDR3aa: CASSSYRVGQPQHF
CDR3nt: TGTGCCAGTAGTTCTTACAGGGTGGGTCAGCCCCAGCATTTT
abundance: .
d_gene: .
v_gene: TRBV19
j_gene: TRBJ1-5

CDR3aa: CASSLGGGSNQPQHF
CDR3nt: TGTGCCAGCAGTTTAGGAGGAGGTAGCAATCAGCCCCAGCATTTT
abundance: .
d_gene: .
v_gene: TRBV28
j_gene: TRBJ1-5

CDR3aa: CASSPLGLAGTDTQYF
CDR3nt: TGCGCCAGCAGCCCGCTCGGACTAGCGGGCACAGATACGCAGTATTTT
abundance: .
d_gene: TRBD2
v_gene: TRBV5-1
j_gene: TRBJ2-3

CDR3aa: CASREYKGPYEQYF
CDR3nt: TGTGCCAGCAGAGAATATAAGGGACCCTACGAGCAGTACTTC
abundance: once
d_gene: .
v_gene: TRBV6-1
j_gene: TRBJ2-7

CDR3aa: CASSPGRPPYGYTF
CDR3nt: TGTGCCAGCAGCCCTGGACGGCCACCCTATGGCTACACCTTC
abundance: .
d_gene: .
v_gene: TRBV7-8
j_gene: TRBJ1-2

CDR3aa: CASSSFSTAVGTEAFF
CDR3nt: TGTGCCAGCAGTTCATTCTCGACAGCGGTGGGCACTGAAGCTTTCTTT
abundance: .
d_gene: .
v_gene: TRBV28
j_gene: TRBJ1-1

CDR3aa: CASSAGSNNEQFF
CDR3nt: TGTGCCAGTAGTGCCGGGTCGAACAATGAGCAGTTCTTC
abundance: .
d_gene: .
v_gene: TRBV19
j_gene: TRBJ2-1

CDR3aa: CASSRGDRGFTDTQYF
CDR3nt: TGCGCCAGCAGCCGCGGGGACAGGGGCTTCACAGATACGCAGTATTTT
abundance: .
d_gene: TRBD1
v_gene: TRBV5-1
j_gene: TRBJ2-3

CDR3aa: CASSSSGTGQIGGYGYTF
CDR3nt: TGTGCCAGTAGTTCTTCCGGGACGGGCCAAATTGGCGGCTATGGCTACACCTTC
abundance: .
d_gene: .
v_gene: TRBV19
j_gene: TRBJ1-2

CDR3aa: CASSPRDRGGSLDEQYF
CDR3nt: TGTGCCAGCAGCCCCCGGGACAGGGGGGGTTCTTTGGACGAGCAGTACTTC
abundance: .
d_gene: TRBD1
v_gene: TRBV5-6
j_gene: TRBJ2-7

CDR3aa: CASSSLMAGDDEQYF
CDR3nt: TGTGCCAGCTCTTCACTAATGGCGGGGGACGACGAGCAGTACTTC
abundance: .
d_gene: TRBD2
v_gene: TRBV18
j_gene: TRBJ2-7

CDR3aa: CASSLWGAPYNEQFF
CDR3nt: TGTGCCAGCAGTTTATGGGGGGCCCCCTACAATGAGCAGTTCTTC
abundance: .
d_gene: .
v_gene: TRBV27
j_gene: TRBJ2-1

CDR3aa: CASSRDRVNSPLHF
CDR3nt: TGTGCCAGCAGCCGGGACAGGGTTAATTCACCCCTCCACTTT
abundance: .
d_gene: TRBD1
v_gene: TRBV5-6
j_gene: TRBJ1-6

CDR3aa: CSVEAGNHEQYF
CDR3nt: TGCAGCGTTGAAGCCGGGAACCACGAGCAGTACTTC
abundance: .
d_gene: .
v_gene: TRBV29-1
j_gene: TRBJ2-7

CDR3aa: CASSPSGQPTGNTIYF
CDR3nt: TGTGCCAGCAGTCCCTCGGGACAGCCTACTGGAAACACCATATATTTT
abundance: .
d_gene: TRBD1
v_gene: TRBV27
j_gene: TRBJ1-3

CDR3aa: CASSPGWNQPQHF
CDR3nt: TGTGCCAGCAGTCCCGGCTGGAATCAGCCCCAGCATTTT
abundance: .
d_gene: .
v_gene: TRBV6-5
j_gene: TRBJ1-5

CDR3aa: CASSIRSRSSYEQYF
CDR3nt: TGTGCCAGTAGTATTAGAAGTCGCAGCTCCTACGAGCAGTACTTC
abundance: .
d_gene: .
v_gene: TRBV19
j_gene: TRBJ2-7

CDR3aa: CASSPDREGGEKLFF
CDR3nt: TGTGCCAGCAGTCCAGACAGGGAAGGCGGCGAAAAACTGTTTTTT
abundance: .
d_gene: TRBD1
v_gene: TRBV2
j_gene: TRBJ1-4

CDR3aa: CASIGGWGGPYEQYF
CDR3nt: TGTGCCAGCATCGGGGGTTGGGGGGGACCCTACGAGCAGTACTTC
abundance: .
d_gene: TRBD2
v_gene: TRBV28
j_gene: TRBJ2-7

CDR3aa: CASSADPGSYEQYF
CDR3nt: TGTGCCAGCAGCGCGGACCCCGGGAGCTACGAGCAGTACTTC
abundance: .
d_gene: .
v_gene: TRBV5-4
j_gene: TRBJ2-7

CDR3aa: CASSLLLAGVGEQYF
CDR3nt: TGTGCCAGCAGTTTGTTACTAGCGGGAGTAGGGGAGCAGTACTTC
abundance: .
d_gene: TRBD2
v_gene: TRBV27
j_gene: TRBJ2-7

CDR3aa: CASNSRRSDLAKNIQYF
CDR3nt: TGTGCCAGCAATTCCCGTAGGAGTGACCTAGCCAAAAACATTCAGTACTTC
abundance: .
d_gene: .
v_gene: TRBV28
j_gene: TRBJ2-4

CDR3aa: CAWSGGASGGPRPGVQFF
CDR3nt: TGTGCCTGGAGTGGGGGGGCTAGCGGGGGGCCCCGGCCTGGTGTGCAGTTCTTC
abundance: .
d_gene: TRBD2
v_gene: TRBV30
j_gene: TRBJ2-1

CDR3aa: CASSGQGARNTEAFF
CDR3nt: TGTGCCAGCTCCGGACAGGGGGCTCGGAACACTGAAGCTTTCTTT
abundance: .
d_gene: TRBD1
v_gene: TRBV2
j_gene: TRBJ1-1

CDR3aa: CAWSQVPSTDTQYF
CDR3nt: TGTGCCTGGAGTCAGGTACCGAGCACAGATACGCAGTATTTT
abundance: .
d_gene: .
v_gene: TRBV30
j_gene: TRBJ2-3

CDR3aa: CASSQAGGVNSPLHF
CDR3nt: TGTGCCAGCAGCCAGGCAGGGGGCGTGAATTCACCCCTCCACTTT
abundance: .
d_gene: TRBD1
v_gene: TRBV28
j_gene: TRBJ1-6

CDR3aa: CASSPGTGAETQYF
CDR3nt: TGCGCCAGCAGCCCAGGGACAGGGGCCGAGACCCAGTACTTC
abundance: .
d_gene: TRBD1
v_gene: TRBV5-1
j_gene: TRBJ2-5

CDR3aa: CASTNVGNTEAFF
CDR3nt: TGTGCCAGCACCAACGTCGGGAACACTGAAGCTTTCTTT
abundance: .
d_gene: .
v_gene: TRBV11-2
j_gene: TRBJ1-1

CDR3aa: CASSETGNTYNGQFF
CDR3nt: TGTGCCAGCAGTGAAACAGGAAATACCTACAATGGGCAGTTCTTC
abundance: .
d_gene: .
v_gene: TRBV2
j_gene: TRBJ2-1

CDR3aa: CASSSRLAATGAGANVLTF
CDR3nt: TGTGCCAGCAGCTCCCGACTAGCGGCAACAGGCGCTGGGGCCAACGTCCTGACTTTC
abundance: .
d_gene: TRBD2
v_gene: TRBV7-2
j_gene: TRBJ2-6

CDR3aa: CASQPGTSWAYEQYF
CDR3nt: TGTGCCAGTCAGCCCGGGACTAGCTGGGCCTACGAGCAGTACTTC
abundance: .
d_gene: TRBD2
v_gene: TRBV28
j_gene: TRBJ2-7

CDR3aa: CASSPNGARREKLFF
CDR3nt: TGTGCCAGCTCACCCAACGGGGCCCGCCGGGAAAAACTGTTTTTT
abundance: .
d_gene: .
v_gene: TRBV18
j_gene: TRBJ1-4

CDR3aa: CASSRDTRQETQYF
CDR3nt: TGCGCCAGCAGCCGTGATACTAGGCAAGAGACCCAGTACTTC
abundance: .
d_gene: .
v_gene: TRBV4-1
j_gene: TRBJ2-5

CDR3aa: CASSLSTGSYEQYF
CDR3nt: TGTGCCAGCAGCCTATCGACGGGCTCCTACGAGCAGTACTTC
abundance: .
d_gene: .
v_gene: TRBV7-3
j_gene: TRBJ2-7

CDR3aa: CASWGQDHNEQFF
CDR3nt: TGTGCCAGTTGGGGACAGGACCACAATGAGCAGTTCTTC
abundance: .
d_gene: TRBD1
v_gene: TRBV2
j_gene: TRBJ2-1

CDR3aa: CASSSLGGDDIQYF
CDR3nt: TGTGCCAGCAGCTCCCTAGGGGGAGATGACATTCAGTACTTC
abundance: .
d_gene: .
v_gene: TRBV7-2
j_gene: TRBJ2-4

CDR3aa: CASSLRVGGGTNEQYF
CDR3nt: TGTGCCAGCAGCCTCCGAGTGGGCGGGGGGACGAACGAGCAGTACTTC
abundance: .
d_gene: TRBD2
v_gene: TRBV11-2
j_gene: TRBJ2-7

CDR3aa: CASSLGGPTAGGYTF
CDR3nt: TGTGCCAGCAGCTTAGGGGGCCCGACGGCGGGTGGCTACACCTTC
abundance: .
d_gene: .
v_gene: TRBV7-2
j_gene: TRBJ1-2

CDR3aa: CASTGTGDTEAFF
CDR3nt: TGTGCCAGCACCGGGACAGGGGACACTGAAGCTTTCTTT
abundance: .
d_gene: TRBD1
v_gene: TRBV2
j_gene: TRBJ1-1

CDR3aa: CATRKQGADNYGYTF
CDR3nt: TGTGCCACTAGGAAGCAGGGGGCAGATAACTATGGCTACACCTTC
abundance: .
d_gene: TRBD1
v_gene: TRBV10-3
j_gene: TRBJ1-2